This is a list of T cell receptor beta chains from one sample in a study of T cell responses to AZD1222 COVID-19 vaccine. Assay used: immunoSEQ multiplex PCR; TCRdb lists only in-frame clones, some missing. The sample lists approximately 150,000 clones, 88% occurring once. Sequenced material: peripheral blood, taken 28 days after the second dose of the MenACWY control vaccine. All receptors come from an adult who received the MenACWY meningococcal vaccine as a control. Both conserved end residues are part of each CDR3. The D gene is left open where the match is weak. A row's size may be missing; if present it is once, few, many or a size class.

size: -
J: TRBJ1-1
V: TRBV9
D: TRBD1
CDR3: CASSAWTGNTEAFF
DNA: TGTGCCAGCAGCGCCTGGACAGGGAACACTGAAGCTTTCTTT

size: -
J: TRBJ1-1
V: TRBV19
D: -
CDR3: CASSIDKGVGNTEAFF
DNA: TGTGCCAGTAGTATAGACAAGGGCGTCGGGAACACTGAAGCTTTCTTT

size: -
J: TRBJ1-2
V: TRBV6-2/TRBV6-3
D: -
CDR3: CASSYTDYGYTF
DNA: TGTGCCAGCAGTTACACAGACTATGGCTACACCTTC

size: -
J: TRBJ1-5
V: TRBV5-8
D: -
CDR3: CASSLEPNQPQHF
DNA: TGTGCCAGCAGCTTGGAACCCAATCAGCCCCAGCATTTT

size: once
J: TRBJ2-2
V: TRBV19
D: -
CDR3: CASSAHRGGGNTGELFF
DNA: TGTGCCAGTAGTGCCCACCGGGGAGGGGGGAACACCGGGGAGCTGTTTTTT

size: few
J: TRBJ1-4
V: TRBV19
D: -
CDR3: CASSSTGARNEKLFF
DNA: TGTGCCAGTAGTTCCACCGGGGCCCGGAATGAAAAACTGTTTTTT

size: -
J: TRBJ1-2
V: TRBV3-1/TRBV3-2
D: -
CDR3: CASRDGRAYGYTF
DNA: TGTGCCAGCAGGGACGGACGAGCTTATGGCTACACCTTC

size: -
J: TRBJ1-1
V: TRBV23-1
D: -
CDR3: CASSPVGGLNTEAFF
DNA: TGCGCCAGCAGTCCTGTTGGGGGTTTGAACACTGAAGCTTTCTTT

size: -
J: TRBJ2-1
V: TRBV5-6
D: -
CDR3: CASSLGSGRYNEQFF
DNA: TGTGCCAGCAGCTTGGGTTCAGGGAGGTACAATGAGCAGTTCTTC

size: -
J: TRBJ1-2
V: TRBV5-6
D: -
CDR3: CASSFAGTAVF
DNA: TGTGCCAGCAGTTTCGCCGGGACCGCCGTCTTT

size: -
J: TRBJ2-5
V: TRBV6-6
D: -
CDR3: CASSPDGQETQYF
DNA: TGTGCCAGCAGCCCAGACGGGCAAGAGACCCAGTACTTC

size: -
J: TRBJ1-1
V: TRBV11-1
D: -
CDR3: CASSLWTGREAFF
DNA: TGTGCCAGCAGCTTATGGACGGGCAGGGAGGCTTTCTTT

size: -
J: TRBJ2-7
V: TRBV7-8
D: -
CDR3: CASSLPAADSIYEQYF
DNA: TGTGCCAGCAGCTTACCGGCAGCAGACAGTATCTACGAGCAGTACTTC

size: -
J: TRBJ1-1
V: TRBV7-2
D: -
CDR3: CASSLALSVTEAFF
DNA: TGTGCCAGCAGCTTAGCGCTTTCGGTCACTGAAGCTTTCTTT

size: once
J: TRBJ1-1
V: TRBV11-2
D: -
CDR3: CASGKGRLNTEAFF
DNA: TGTGCCAGCGGAAAAGGACGGTTGAACACTGAAGCTTTCTTT

size: -
J: TRBJ2-2
V: TRBV9
D: -
CDR3: CASERGTNTGELFF
DNA: TGTGCCAGCGAAAGGGGAACGAACACCGGGGAGCTGTTTTTT

size: -
J: TRBJ2-1
V: TRBV12-5
D: -
CDR3: CASGLLGNEQFF
DNA: TGTGCTAGTGGTTTATTGGGGAATGAGCAGTTCTTC

size: -
J: TRBJ2-3
V: TRBV7-9
D: TRBD2
CDR3: CASSLTSGSTDTQYF
DNA: TGTGCCAGCAGCTTAACTAGCGGGAGTACAGATACGCAGTATTTT

size: -
J: TRBJ1-1
V: TRBV11-1
D: TRBD1
CDR3: CASSLYRGPEGEAFF
DNA: TGTGCCAGCAGCTTATACAGGGGTCCCGAGGGTGAAGCTTTCTTT

size: -
J: TRBJ1-2
V: TRBV21-1
D: -
CDR3: CASSGGTNYGYTF
DNA: TGTGCCAGCAGCGGCGGGACGAACTATGGCTACACCTTC

size: -
J: TRBJ2-5
V: TRBV7-7
D: -
CDR3: CASSRRLDQRETQYF
DNA: TGTGCTAGCAGCCGTCGGCTCGACCAGAGGGAGACCCAGTACTTC

size: -
J: TRBJ2-5
V: TRBV7-3
D: TRBD1
CDR3: CASSLGTVETQYF
DNA: TGTGCCAGCAGCTTAGGGACAGTGGAGACCCAGTACTTC

size: -
J: TRBJ1-1
V: TRBV27
D: -
CDR3: CASSPSGGTEAFF
DNA: TGTGCCAGCAGTCCCTCTGGAGGAACTGAAGCTTTCTTT

size: -
J: TRBJ1-2
V: TRBV4-3
D: -
CDR3: CASSQDMGEGYTF
DNA: TGCGCCAGCAGCCAAGATATGGGGGAAGGCTACACCTTC

size: few
J: TRBJ2-4
V: TRBV4-3
D: -
CDR3: CASSQDRGKNIQYF
DNA: TGCGCCAGCAGCCAAGACAGGGGAAAAAACATTCAGTACTTC

size: -
J: TRBJ2-3
V: TRBV18
D: -
CDR3: CASSPPGLLLKTDTQYF
DNA: TGTGCCAGCTCACCACCGGGTCTACTCCTGAAGACAGATACGCAGTATTTT

size: -
J: TRBJ2-5
V: TRBV5-1
D: -
CDR3: CASSSTGIQETQYF
DNA: TGCGCCAGCAGCTCGACAGGAATACAAGAGACCCAGTACTTC

size: once
J: TRBJ2-7
V: TRBV6-2/TRBV6-3
D: TRBD1
CDR3: CASSSGDSSHEQYF
DNA: TGTGCCAGCAGTTCTGGGGACAGTAGCCACGAGCAGTACTTC

size: -
J: TRBJ1-1
V: TRBV5-6
D: -
CDR3: CASRAGTANTEAFF
DNA: TGTGCCAGCAGGGCCGGGACGGCGAACACTGAAGCTTTCTTT

size: -
J: TRBJ2-1
V: TRBV5-1
D: TRBD1
CDR3: CASSFTGDRGRDEQFF
DNA: TGCGCCAGCAGCTTCACCGGGGACAGGGGGCGCGATGAGCAGTTCTTC

size: -
J: TRBJ1-5
V: TRBV4-3
D: -
CDR3: CASSQGYFNQPQHF
DNA: TGCGCCAGCAGCCAAGGGTACTTTAATCAGCCCCAGCATTTT

size: few
J: TRBJ1-5
V: TRBV4-1
D: -
CDR3: CASSQGRFQPQHF
DNA: TGCGCCAGCAGCCAAGGTCGGTTTCAGCCCCAGCATTTT

size: -
J: TRBJ2-2
V: TRBV15
D: -
CDR3: CATSGRRGTGELFF
DNA: TGTGCCACCAGCGGCCGTCGGGGCACCGGGGAGCTGTTTTTT

size: -
J: TRBJ1-2
V: TRBV7-2
D: -
CDR3: CASSLGGPGGYTF
DNA: TGTGCCAGCAGCTTGGGGGGCCCCGGCGGCTACACCTTC

size: -
J: TRBJ1-1
V: TRBV9
D: -
CDR3: CASSATAMNTEAFF
DNA: TGTGCCAGCAGCGCGACAGCCATGAACACTGAAGCTTTCTTT

size: -
J: TRBJ1-2
V: TRBV2
D: -
CDR3: CASSKTRGQDYGYTF
DNA: TGTGCCAGCAGTAAAACCAGGGGACAAGACTATGGCTACACCTTC

size: -
J: TRBJ2-3
V: TRBV7-9
D: -
CDR3: CASSPNTDTQYF
DNA: TGTGCCAGCAGCCCTAACACAGATACGCAGTATTTT

size: -
J: TRBJ1-6
V: TRBV5-8
D: -
CDR3: CASSLEGTRVSPLHF
DNA: TGTGCCAGCAGCTTGGAGGGCACCCGGGTTTCACCCCTCCACTTT

size: -
J: TRBJ1-5
V: TRBV18
D: -
CDR3: CASSQDSNQPQHF
DNA: TGTGCCAGCTCACAAGATAGCAATCAGCCCCAGCATTTT

size: -
J: TRBJ1-1
V: TRBV19
D: -
CDR3: CATTGGAVIRNTEAFF
DNA: TGTGCCACCACGGGGGGGGCCGTGATCAGGAACACTGAAGCTTTCTTT

size: -
J: TRBJ1-1
V: TRBV5-4
D: -
CDR3: CASSLEQSLNTEAFF
DNA: TGTGCCAGCAGCTTGGAACAGTCTCTCAACACTGAAGCTTTCTTT

size: -
J: TRBJ1-1
V: TRBV12-5
D: -
CDR3: CASGLGRENTEAFF
DNA: TGTGCTAGTGGGTTGGGCAGGGAGAACACTGAAGCTTTCTTT

size: -
J: TRBJ1-2
V: TRBV7-8
D: -
CDR3: CASSLLDSAFYGYTF
DNA: TGTGCCAGCAGCTTACTAGACAGCGCTTTTTATGGCTACACCTTC

size: -
J: TRBJ1-2
V: TRBV7-2
D: -
CDR3: CASSLRQPYGYTF
DNA: TGTGCCAGCAGCTTAAGGCAACCCTATGGCTACACCTTC

size: -
J: TRBJ1-3
V: TRBV27
D: -
CDR3: CASSSGTSGNTIYF
DNA: TGTGCCAGCAGTTCCGGGACTTCTGGAAACACCATATATTTT

size: -
J: TRBJ1-4
V: TRBV4-3
D: -
CDR3: CASSQTVTNEKLFF
DNA: TGCGCCAGCAGCCAGACAGTTACTAATGAAAAACTGTTTTTT

size: -
J: TRBJ2-7
V: TRBV12-2
D: -
CDR3: CASRLDDLAGGEQYF
DNA: TGTGCAAGTCGCTTAGACGACCTAGCGGGAGGCGAGCAGTACTTC

size: -
J: TRBJ2-6
V: TRBV19
D: -
CDR3: CASRERQRPSGANVLTF
DNA: TGTGCCAGTAGAGAGAGACAGCGACCCTCTGGGGCCAACGTCCTGACTTTC

size: -
J: TRBJ2-3
V: TRBV6-2/TRBV6-3
D: TRBD2
CDR3: CASSHGTSGGAATQYF
DNA: TGTGCCAGCAGTCATGGGACTAGCGGGGGGGCCGCTACGCAGTATTTT

size: -
J: TRBJ2-5
V: TRBV7-3
D: -
CDR3: CASSPQGAQETQYF
DNA: TGTGCCAGCAGCCCTCAGGGTGCTCAAGAGACCCAGTACTTC

size: -
J: TRBJ1-5
V: TRBV15
D: -
CDR3: CATSRDKGRNQPQHF
DNA: TGTGCCACCAGCAGAGATAAAGGCCGCAATCAGCCCCAGCATTTT

size: -
J: TRBJ1-1
V: TRBV3-1/TRBV3-2
D: -
CDR3: CASSQDKRGKAFF
DNA: TGTGCCAGCAGCCAAGACAAGAGGGGCAAGGCTTTCTTT

size: -
J: TRBJ1-4
V: TRBV18
D: -
CDR3: CASSPRALATNEKLFF
DNA: TGTGCCAGCTCACCACGGGCACTCGCAACTAATGAAAAACTGTTTTTT